This T cell receptor beta chain was documented in a study of control samples from healthy donors and cancer patients. Germline CDR1 is MGHRA and CDR2 is YSYEKL. The CDR3 totals 16 residues. The ends were cut back, 0 bases at V and 4 bases at J, with 13 bases in the middle. Profiling relied on immunoSEQ multiplex PCR, and the TCRdb table lists in-frame clones only, not all of them. Of over 150,000 clones in the sample, 91% were seen once. Sequences were obtained from blood. The receptor was isolated from a woman between 35 and 50 years old in good health. This sequence joins TRBV4-1 and TRBJ1-5; no reliable D call. CDR3: CASSQEGRAGNQPQHF. In nucleotides, the CDR3 is TGCGCCAGCAGCCAAGAAGGACGAGCGGGAAATCAGCCCCAGCATTTT.